The 29 T cell receptor beta chains below all came from one sample that was sequenced in a study of T cells in narcolepsy. Clones were sequenced by immunoSEQ multiplex PCR, and TCRdb holds only the in-frame ones, with some missing. The repertoire has over 25,000 clones, about 80% of them found once; the top ten carry nearly 3.5%. The sequenced sample consisted of CD45RA- memory CD4+ T cells from PBMCs. The receptors were gathered from a human donor with narcolepsy.

This clone has a handful of counts. This rearrangement joins TRBV18 to TRBJ2-1; 8 bases agree with TRBD1. The germline gives CDR1 KGHSH, CDR2 LQKENI. The CDR3 loop spans 16 amino acids. V lost 3 bases and J lost 2; bases outside the gene matches: 6. The CDR3: CASSPLGTGTYNEQFF. The CDR3, as DNA: TGTGCCAGCTCACCTTTAGGGACAGGCACCTACAATGAGCAGTTCTTC.

The chain employs TRBV21-1 and TRBJ2-4; TRBD1, as called in the table, went unchecked against the DNA. TRBV21-1 is a documented pseudogene. The CDR3 has 19 residues. CDR3 nucleotides: TGTGCCAGCAGCAAATTGCGGACAGGGGGCAGGAAGGCCAAAAACATTCAGTACTTC. This gives the protein CASSKLRTGGRKAKNIQYF.

The chain couples TRBV5-1 to TRBJ2-3; D tentatively fits TRBD1 or TRBD2 (5 bases each). CDR1 is SGHRS, CDR2 YFSETQ, per germline. This CDR3 region has 13 residues. V lost 0 bases and J 9 bases, leaving 11 bases between the germline ends. The CDR3 sequence: CASSLGPEGTQYF. CDR3 bases: TGCGCCAGCAGCTTGGGGCCTGAGGGGACGCAGTATTTT.

This clone was seen only once. The chain combines TRBV29-1 with TRBJ1-1, with a tentative D call TRBD1 (6 bases). Germline V gene lookup returns CDR1 SQVTM and CDR2 ANQGSEA. This CDR3 is built from 13 residues. The V end lost 7 bases, the J end lost 6 bases, and 18 bases lay between the germline ends. CDR3 bases: TGCAGCGGGGAAGTTTCGCGGACAGCTGAAGCTTTCTTT. Its protein product is CSGEVSRTAEAFF.

V gene TRBV7-2 combines with J gene TRBJ2-1, with a weak D call TRBD2 (6 bases). From germline, CDR1 is SGHTA and CDR2 FQGNSA. The CDR3 consists of 14 residues. Between the trimmed V and J ends, which lost 6 bases and 10 bases, there was a span of 19 bases. The CDR3 nucleotides read TGTGCCAGCAGTTACCTTACGTCTAGCGTCGAGCAGTTCTTC. Protein: CASSYLTSSVEQFF.

J is TRBJ1-2 and V is TRBV2; maybe TRBD1 (5 bases). In germline, CDR1 is SNHLY, CDR2 FYNNEI. V shed 3 bases and J shed 8 bases, with 19 bases lying between them. There are 15 residues in the CDR3. CDR3 protein: CASSELERVAGGYTF. For the CDR3, the DNA is TGTGCCAGCAGTGAGTTGGAGAGGGTTGCAGGGGGCTACACCTTC.

The V call is TRBV11-2, the J call TRBJ1-2; 7 bases line up with TRBD1. The CDR3 covers 14 residues. With V trimmed by 5 bases and J by 4 bases, 7 bases remained unmatched. Germline CDR1 is SGHAT and CDR2 is FQNNGV. CDR3: CASSRDSVVYGYTF. The CDR3 nucleotides are TGTGCCAGCAGCCGGGACAGTGTGGTCTATGGCTACACCTTC.

J is TRBJ1-2 and V is TRBV7-2, with no clear D. The CDR3 consists of 16 residues. Trimming removed 0 bases from V and 2 bases from J, with 13 bases in between. Germline V CDR1 and CDR2: SGHTA, FQGNSA. The CDR3 here is CASSLALKVKNYGYTF. CDR3 DNA sequence: TGTGCCAGCAGCTTAGCGCTTAAGGTGAAAAACTATGGCTACACCTTC.

The chain uses TRBV11-2 and TRBJ1-4, with D uncertain. Trimming left V 6 bases short and J 6 bases short, with 14 bases between. Germline V gene data show CDR1 as SGHAT and CDR2 as FQNNGV. This CDR3 is 14 amino acids long. Here the CDR3 reads CASSFRAKDEKLFF. As DNA, the CDR3 is TGTGCCAGCAGTTTCCGGGCTAAGGATGAAAAACTGTTTTTT. Full variable domain (missing parts from reference TRBV11-2 and TRBJ1-4): EAGVAQSPRYKIIEKRQSVAFWCNPISGHATLYWYQQILGQGPKLLIQFQNNGVVDDSQLPKDRFSAERLKGVDSTLKIQPAKLEDSAVYLCASSFRAKDEKLFFGSGTQLSVL.

This chain joins TRBV19 and TRBJ2-4; perhaps TRBD2 as D (6 bases). The CDR3 is made up of 12 amino acids. Germline V gene sequence: CDR1 LNHDA, CDR2 SQIVND (reference sequence). V was shortened by 7 bases and J by 6 bases, with 10 bases between the two germline ends. CDR3 sequence (DNA): TGTGCCAGTATGGGGCGGGGAAACATTCAGTACTTC. It translates to CASMGRGNIQYF. The entire variable domain, with the rest obtained from reference TRBV19 and TRBJ2-4, is as follows: DGGITQSPKYLFRKEGQNVTLSCEQNLNHDAMYWYRQDPGQGLRLIYYSQIVNDFQKGDIAEGYSVSREKKESFPLTVTSAQKNPTAFYLCASMGRGNIQYFGAGTRLSVL.

This chain uses TRBV6-1 with TRBJ2-6; no reliable D call. Per germline, CDR1 MNHNS and CDR2 SASEGT. The V gene lost 4 bases and the J gene lost 0 bases, with 7 bases spanning the gap. This CDR3 has 15 residues. CDR3 amino acids: CASSATNSGANVLTF. The CDR3 coding sequence is TGTGCCAGCAGTGCGACCAACTCTGGGGCCAACGTCCTGACTTTC.

A remark on this clone: The same CDR3 arises from other DNA sequences in this sample as well. The chain recombines TRBV5-1 with TRBJ1-2; D perhaps matches TRBD1 (5 bases). Between the trimmed V and J ends, which lost 0 bases and 2 bases, there was a span of 11 bases. This CDR3 spans 15 amino acids. CDR1 and CDR2 (germline): SGHRS, YFSETQ. CDR3 in DNA: TGCGCCAGCAGCTTGGAGGCAGGGCCCAACTATGGCTACACCTTC. Protein: CASSLEAGPNYGYTF.

The CDR3 region is CASSPRQETYQFF. The DNA for the CDR3 is TGTGCCAGCAGCCCCAGACAGGAAACCTATCAGTTCTTC. This sequence joins TRBV2 and TRBJ2-1; tentatively, D is TRBD1 (6 bases). CDR1 is SNHLY, CDR2 FYNNEI, per germline. The V gene lost 6 bases and the J gene lost 13 bases, with 19 bases spanning the gap. The length of the CDR3 is 13 residues.

The chain joins TRBV5-1 to TRBJ2-2; 9 nucleotides line up with TRBD1. Trimming at V came to 6 bases and at J to 1 base, leaving 10 bases not matched to a gene. The CDR3 length is 17 residues. Germline CDR1 reads SGHRS; CDR2 reads YFSETQ. The CDR3 nucleotides read TGCGCCAGCACCACGAGACCGGGACAGGGGAACACCGGGGAGCTGTTTTTT. As protein: CASTTRPGQGNTGELFF.

The chain joins TRBV4-1 to TRBJ2-7, with 13 bases aligning to TRBD2. CDR3 length: 17 residues. Per germline, CDR1 MGHRA and CDR2 YSYEKL. Trimming took 0 bases from V and 7 from J; bases not matched to a gene: 9. The CDR3 protein is CASSQDTSGGAVREQYF. The DNA for the CDR3 is TGCGCCAGCAGCCAAGACACTAGCGGGGGGGCCGTTAGGGAGCAGTACTTC.

The J gene is TRBJ1-2, the V gene TRBV5-8, with D perhaps TRBD1 (5 bases). This CDR3 is built from 14 residues. Trimming shortened V by 4 bases and J by 3 bases, and 13 bases separated the two germline ends. From germline, CDR1 is SGHTS and CDR2 YDEGEE. The CDR3 nucleotides are TGTGCCAGCAGCCGAGCCGGGACGGACTATGGCTACACCTTC. The encoded protein is CASSRAGTDYGYTF.

The chain employs TRBV19 and TRBJ1-4; possible D gene TRBD1, 5 bases. The CDR3 loop spans 15 amino acids. Per germline, CDR1 LNHDA and CDR2 SQIVND (reference sequence). Trimming removed 6 bases at V and 0 bases at J, with 11 bases between. The CDR3 DNA reads TGTGCCAGTAGCTTCTCGACAGCAACTAATGAAAAACTGTTTTTT. Its protein product is CASSFSTATNEKLFF.

The CDR3 is CASSSTGRDEKLFF. The CDR3 DNA follows: TGTGCCAGCAGCTCAACTGGCCGAGATGAAAAACTGTTTTTT. V usage is TRBV5-4 and J usage is TRBJ1-4; D gene uncertain. Germline values: CDR1 SGHNT, CDR2 YYREEE (reference sequence). The V end lost 3 bases, the J end lost 6 bases, and 12 bases lay between the germline ends. This CDR3 is 14 amino acids long. Complete variable domain (other parts from reference TRBV5-4 and TRBJ1-4): ETGVTQSPTHLIKTRGQQVTLRCSSQSGHNTVSWYQQALGQGPQFIFQYYREEENGRGNFPPRFSGLQFPNYSSELNVNALELDDSALYLCASSSTGRDEKLFFGSGTQLSVL.

The chain employs TRBV10-3 and TRBJ2-2, with TRBD1 matching 7 bases. CDR1 ENHRY and CDR2 SYGVKD come from the germline V gene. Losses at the gene ends were 10 bases for V and 1 base for J; bases not matched to a gene: 3. This CDR3 has 13 amino acids. CDR3 nucleotide sequence: TGTGCCACCCGGGACAGGAACACCGGGGAGCTGTTTTTT. This gives the protein CATRDRNTGELFF.

The chain carries TRBV5-6 and TRBJ2-5; D is perhaps TRBD1 (6 bases). Looked up from germline, CDR1 is SGHDT and CDR2 is YYEEEE. CDR3 length equals 14 residues. V was shortened by 1 base and J by 0 bases, with 7 bases between the two germline ends. CDR3 region: CASSLPGDQETQYF. CDR3 in DNA: TGTGCCAGCAGCTTGCCAGGGGACCAAGAGACCCAGTACTTC.

The count of this clone is one. The rearrangement links TRBV10-3 to TRBJ2-7, with D unclear. The germline gives CDR1 ENHRY, CDR2 SYGVKD. The CDR3 has 15 residues. V was trimmed by 6 bases and J by 4 bases, leaving 19 bases between them. The DNA for the CDR3 is TGTGCCATCAGGAGATTTAGCTCAATAGATTACGAGCAGTACTTC. Protein sequence: CAIRRFSSIDYEQYF.

The chain employs TRBV10-2 and TRBJ2-3; a weak D match, TRBD1 (6 bases). Germline-derived CDR1 and CDR2 are WSHSY and SAAADI. The CDR3 has 12 residues. V lost 6 bases and J lost 6, with 10 bases in between. In nucleotides, the CDR3 is TGCGCCAGCAGGGGAACAGGGGATACGCAGTATTTT. Amino acid sequence: CASRGTGDTQYF.

The chain uses TRBV7-9 and TRBJ1-5, with TRBD1 identical over 9 bases. The V and J ends lost 1 base and 2 bases, in that order; junction bases with no gene match: 0. The CDR3 spans 15 residues. Germline V gene data show CDR1 as SEHNR and CDR2 as FQNEAQ (reference sequence). As DNA, the CDR3 is TGTGCCAGCAGCTTAGGGACAGGGGGCAATCAGCCCCAGCATTTT. It yields the protein CASSLGTGGNQPQHF.

The V gene is TRBV7-6, the J gene TRBJ2-5; 11 positions match TRBD2. In germline, CDR1 is SGHVS, CDR2 FNYEAQ. This CDR3 is 16 amino acids long. V lost 6 bases and J lost 5; bases outside the gene matches: 11. The CDR3 reads CASSSITSGGRETQYF. The CDR3 DNA reads as TGTGCCAGCAGTTCTATAACTAGCGGGGGACGGGAGACCCAGTACTTC.

The rearrangement links TRBV9 to TRBJ2-2; the match to TRBD2 covers 9 bases. CDR1 and CDR2 (germline): SGDLS, YYNGEE. The J segment lost 3 bases and the V segment lost 0 bases, leaving 3 bases of the junction unmatched. The CDR3 contains 16 residues. This chain's CDR3 is CASSVAGGGDTGELFF. The CDR3 DNA follows: TGTGCCAGCAGCGTAGCCGGCGGGGGGGACACCGGGGAGCTGTTTTTT.

V is TRBV5-6 and J is TRBJ2-5; TRBD1 aligns across 11 bases. Germline CDR1 is SGHDT and CDR2 is YYEEEE. This CDR3 comprises 15 residues. Trimming took 3 bases from V and 5 from J; bases not matched to a gene: 6. DNA of the CDR3: TGTGCCAGCAGCTCACGGACAGGGGGCTGGGAGACCCAGTACTTC. Residues: CASSSRTGGWETQYF.

The V call is TRBV11-3, the J call TRBJ1-4; 10 bases fit TRBD1. The germline V gene encodes CDR1 SGHNT and CDR2 YENEEA. The CDR3 length is 17 residues. V lost 5 bases, J lost 2 bases, and 8 bases stayed unmatched. The CDR3 coding sequence is TGTGCCAGCAGCCAGGGACAGGGGTTGATCACTAATGAAAAACTGTTTTTT. This codes for CASSQGQGLITNEKLFF.

This clone has just a few counts. The rearrangement links TRBV6-5 to TRBJ2-7; unclear D gene. Germline values: CDR1 MNHEY, CDR2 SVGAGI. The CDR3 spans 10 residues. V lost 1 base to trimming and J lost 8 bases, with 3 bases between them. CDR3 DNA: TGTGCCAGCAGTTACTGGAAGCAGTACTTC. It yields the protein CASSYWKQYF.

The V call is TRBV7-9, the J call TRBJ2-7; D gene uncertain. Germline CDR1 is SEHNR and CDR2 is FQNEAQ (reference sequence). V was clipped by 5 bases and J by 0 bases, with 26 bases between them. The CDR3 has 19 amino acids. CDR3 sequence reads: CASSPSSRDSRPSSYEQYF. The CDR3 DNA reads as TGTGCCAGCAGCCCCTCGAGTAGGGATTCGAGACCTAGCTCCTACGAGCAGTACTTC.